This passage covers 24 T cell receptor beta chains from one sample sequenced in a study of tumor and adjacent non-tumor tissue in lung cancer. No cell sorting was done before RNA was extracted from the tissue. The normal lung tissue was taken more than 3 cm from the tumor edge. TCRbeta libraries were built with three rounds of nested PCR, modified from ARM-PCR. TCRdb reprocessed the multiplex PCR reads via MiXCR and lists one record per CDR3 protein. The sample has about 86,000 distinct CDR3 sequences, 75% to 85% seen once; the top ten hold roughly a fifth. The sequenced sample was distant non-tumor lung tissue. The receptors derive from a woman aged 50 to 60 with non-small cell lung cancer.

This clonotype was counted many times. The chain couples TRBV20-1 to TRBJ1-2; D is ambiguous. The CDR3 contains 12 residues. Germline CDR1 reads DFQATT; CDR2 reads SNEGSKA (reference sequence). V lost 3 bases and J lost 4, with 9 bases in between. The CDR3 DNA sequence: TGCAGTGCTAGGGGTCGGTCCTATGGCTACACCTTC. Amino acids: CSARGRSYGYTF.

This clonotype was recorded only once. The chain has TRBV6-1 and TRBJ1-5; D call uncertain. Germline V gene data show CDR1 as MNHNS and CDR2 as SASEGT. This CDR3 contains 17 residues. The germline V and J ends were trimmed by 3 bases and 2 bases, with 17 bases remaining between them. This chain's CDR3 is CASSEDYWRNGNQPQHF. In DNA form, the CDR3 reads TGTGCCAGCAGTGAGGATTACTGGCGTAATGGCAATCAGCCCCAGCATTTT.

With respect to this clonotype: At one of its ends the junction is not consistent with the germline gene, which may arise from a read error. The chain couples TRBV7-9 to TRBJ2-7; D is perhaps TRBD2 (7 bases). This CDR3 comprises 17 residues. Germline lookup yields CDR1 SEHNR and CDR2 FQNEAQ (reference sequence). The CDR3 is CAISLSRGKGGTHEQYF. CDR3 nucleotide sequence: TGTGCCATCAGCTTATCCCGAGGGAAGGGGGGGACCCACGAGCAGTACTTC.

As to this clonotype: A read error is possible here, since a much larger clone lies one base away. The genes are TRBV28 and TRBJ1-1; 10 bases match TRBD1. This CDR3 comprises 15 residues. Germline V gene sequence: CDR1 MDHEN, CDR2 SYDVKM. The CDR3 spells CASSLGQGVFTEALF. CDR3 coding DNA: TGTGCCAGCAGTTTAGGACAGGGGGTTTTCACTGAAGCTCTCTTT.

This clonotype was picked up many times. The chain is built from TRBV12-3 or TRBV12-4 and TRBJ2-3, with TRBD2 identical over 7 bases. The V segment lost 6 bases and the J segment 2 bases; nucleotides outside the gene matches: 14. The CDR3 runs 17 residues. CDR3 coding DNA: TGTGCCAGCAGCCTGACTATGGCGGGAGCCTACACAGATACGCAGTATTTT. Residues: CASSLTMAGAYTDTQYF.

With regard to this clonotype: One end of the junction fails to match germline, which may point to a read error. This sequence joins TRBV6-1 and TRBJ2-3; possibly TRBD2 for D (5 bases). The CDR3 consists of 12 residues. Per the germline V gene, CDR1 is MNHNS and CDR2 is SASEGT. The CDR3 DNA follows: TGTGCCAGCAGGGACTTCACAGATAGGCAGTATTTT. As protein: CASRDFTDRQYF.

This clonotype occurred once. The CDR3 DNA follows: TGCGCCAACAACCAACCCGCCCGGGGGACCGGTAGGAACATTCAGTACTTC. Its translation is CANNQPARGTGRNIQYF. The rearrangement links TRBV4-1 to TRBJ2-4; TRBD2 might be the D (6 bases). The V and J ends lost 10 bases and 7 bases respectively, with 29 bases between them. This CDR3 spans 17 amino acids. The V gene's germline CDR1 is MGHRA and CDR2 YSYEKL.

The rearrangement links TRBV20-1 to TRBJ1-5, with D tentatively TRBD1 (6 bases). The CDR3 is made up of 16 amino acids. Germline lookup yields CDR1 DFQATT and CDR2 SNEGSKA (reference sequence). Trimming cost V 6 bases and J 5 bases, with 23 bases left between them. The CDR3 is CSALSAGAGGYQPQHF. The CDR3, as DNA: TGCAGTGCCCTAAGCGCGGGGGCGGGTGGGTATCAGCCCCAGCATTTT.

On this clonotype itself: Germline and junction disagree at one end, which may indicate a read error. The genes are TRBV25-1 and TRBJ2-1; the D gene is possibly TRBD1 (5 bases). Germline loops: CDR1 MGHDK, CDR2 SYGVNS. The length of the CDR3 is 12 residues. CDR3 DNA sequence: TGTGCCAGCAAGGGGTCTAGTAATGTGCAGTTCTTC. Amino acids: CASKGSSNVQFF.

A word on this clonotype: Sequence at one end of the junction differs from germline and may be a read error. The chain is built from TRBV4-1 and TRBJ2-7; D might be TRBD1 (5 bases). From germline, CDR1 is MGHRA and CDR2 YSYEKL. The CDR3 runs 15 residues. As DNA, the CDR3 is TGTGCCAGCAACCAAACCCTGACAGACTCCTACGAGCAGTACTTC. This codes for CASNQTLTDSYEQYF.

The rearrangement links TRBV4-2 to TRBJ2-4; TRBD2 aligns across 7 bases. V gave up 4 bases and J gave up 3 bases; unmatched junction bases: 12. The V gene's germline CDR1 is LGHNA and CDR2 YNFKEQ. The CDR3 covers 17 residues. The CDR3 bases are TGTGCCAGCAGCCTAAATTCGGGGGGTGTGGACAAAAACATTCAGTACTTC. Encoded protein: CASSLNSGGVDKNIQYF.

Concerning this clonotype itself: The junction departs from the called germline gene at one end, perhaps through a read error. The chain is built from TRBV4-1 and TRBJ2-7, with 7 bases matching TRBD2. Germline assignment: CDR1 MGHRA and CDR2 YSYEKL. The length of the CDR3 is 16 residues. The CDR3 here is CASSQEDPGRLNERYF. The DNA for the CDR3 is TGCGCCAGCAGCCAAGAAGATCCCGGGAGGTTAAACGAGCGGTACTTC.

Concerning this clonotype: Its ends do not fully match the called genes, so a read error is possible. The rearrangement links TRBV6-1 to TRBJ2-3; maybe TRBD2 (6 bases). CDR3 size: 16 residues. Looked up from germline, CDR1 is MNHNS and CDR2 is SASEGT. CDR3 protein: CGSRTAYGTSTDTQYF. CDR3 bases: TGTGGCAGCAGGACTGCTTACGGCACTAGCACAGATACACAGTATTTT.

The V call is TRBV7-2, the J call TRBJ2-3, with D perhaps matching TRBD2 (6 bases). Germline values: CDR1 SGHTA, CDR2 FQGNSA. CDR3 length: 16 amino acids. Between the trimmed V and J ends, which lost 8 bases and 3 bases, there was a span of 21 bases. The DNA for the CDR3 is TGTGCCAGCTGCCCAGTGGGGGGAGGTCGAACAGATACGCAGTATTTT. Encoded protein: CASCPVGGGRTDTQYF.

The CDR3 DNA reads TGTGCCATCAGTCGGGGCAGGGTGGAAGACACTGAAGCTTTCTTT. This sequence encodes CAISRGRVEDTEAFF. The chain has TRBV10-3 and TRBJ1-1; TRBD1 is a possible D gene (5 bases). V was shortened by 5 bases and J by 3 bases, with 16 bases between the two germline ends. The CDR3 runs 15 residues. CDR1 is ENHRY, CDR2 SYGVKD, per germline.

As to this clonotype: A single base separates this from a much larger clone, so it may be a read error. The CDR3 DNA reads TGCAGTGTTAGAGATTTCAGTGAGGGGCGCACCTATGGCTACACCTTC. Protein product: CSVRDFSEGRTYGYTF. The chain joins TRBV20-1 to TRBJ1-2, with D maybe TRBD1 (5 bases). The CDR3 totals 16 residues. Germline assignment: CDR1 DFQATT and CDR2 SNEGSKA (reference sequence).

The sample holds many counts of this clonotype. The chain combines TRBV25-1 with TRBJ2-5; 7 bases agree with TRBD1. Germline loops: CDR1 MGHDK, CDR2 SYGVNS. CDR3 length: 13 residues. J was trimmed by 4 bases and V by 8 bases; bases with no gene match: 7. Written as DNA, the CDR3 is TGTGCCAGCGGAAGACAGGGTCCAGAGACCCAGTACTTC. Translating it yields CASGRQGPETQYF.

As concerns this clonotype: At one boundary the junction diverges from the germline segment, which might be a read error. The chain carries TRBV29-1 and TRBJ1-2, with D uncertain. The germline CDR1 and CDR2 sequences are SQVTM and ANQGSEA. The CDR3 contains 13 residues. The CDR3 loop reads CSVDRATKYGYTF. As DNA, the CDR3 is TGCAGCGTTGACCGTGCGACTAAGTATGGCTACACCTTC.

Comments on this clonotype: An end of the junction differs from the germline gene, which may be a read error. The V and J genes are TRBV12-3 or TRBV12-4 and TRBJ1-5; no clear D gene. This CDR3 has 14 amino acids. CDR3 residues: CVRSLVDSDQPQHF. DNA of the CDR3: TGTGTCAGGAGTTTAGTGGATAGCGATCAGCCCCAGCATTTT.

The CDR3 DNA reads TGTGCCAGCAGCATAGGGGGCGGCGAGCAGTACTTC. This translates into CASSIGGGEQYF. This chain uses TRBV12-3 or TRBV12-4 with TRBJ2-7; 7 bases match TRBD1. V lost 6 bases, J lost 6 bases, and 5 bases stayed unmatched. The CDR3 runs 12 residues.

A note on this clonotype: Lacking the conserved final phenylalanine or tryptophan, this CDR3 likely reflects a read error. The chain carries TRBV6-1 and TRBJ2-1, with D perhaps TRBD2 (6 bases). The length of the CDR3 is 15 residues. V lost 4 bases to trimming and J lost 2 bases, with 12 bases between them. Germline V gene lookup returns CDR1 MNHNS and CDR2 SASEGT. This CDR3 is CASSGGKAPYNEQFS. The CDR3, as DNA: TGTGCCAGCAGTGGCGGGAAGGCCCCCTACAATGAGCAGTTCTCC.

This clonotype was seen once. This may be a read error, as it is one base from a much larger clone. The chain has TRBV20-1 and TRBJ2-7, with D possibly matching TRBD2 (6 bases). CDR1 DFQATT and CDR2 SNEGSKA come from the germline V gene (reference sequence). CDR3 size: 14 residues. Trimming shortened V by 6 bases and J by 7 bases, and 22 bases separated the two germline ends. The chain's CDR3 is CSATLPGLDSEQYF. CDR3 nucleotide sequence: TGCAGTGCGACACTCCCGGGACTCGATAGTGAGCAGTACTTC.

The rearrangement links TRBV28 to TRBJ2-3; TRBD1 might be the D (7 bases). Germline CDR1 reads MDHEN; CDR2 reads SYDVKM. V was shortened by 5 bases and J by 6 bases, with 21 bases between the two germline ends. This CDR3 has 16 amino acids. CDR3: CASSLHQGGHTDTQYF. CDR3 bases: TGTGCCAGCAGTCTCCATCAGGGGGGTCACACGGATACGCAGTATTTT.

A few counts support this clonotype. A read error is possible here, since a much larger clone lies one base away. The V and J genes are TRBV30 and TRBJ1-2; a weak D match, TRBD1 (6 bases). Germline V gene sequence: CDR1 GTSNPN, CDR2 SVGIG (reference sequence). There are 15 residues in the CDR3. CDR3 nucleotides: TGTGGCTGGAGTCCTACAGGGAGGGCTAACTATGGCTACACCTTC. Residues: CGWSPTGRANYGYTF.